The 25 T cell receptor beta chains below all came from one sample that was sequenced in a study of tissue T cells after allogeneic stem cell transplantation. Sequencing used immunoSEQ multiplex PCR; TCRdb keeps in-frame clones, though not all of them. Of 45,000 to 50,000 clones listed, less than 75% are singletons. Sequenced sample: sorted cells pooled from one or two spleens. The source of these receptors is a pool of C57BL/6 mice in good health.

Remarks on this clone: Gene names refer to mouse genes. The sequenced fragment ends 1 residue before the CDR3 boundary, so the rest is inferred from the germline J gene. The chain uses TRBV3 and TRBJ2-1; D gene uncertain. Germline loops: CDR1 SNHLY, CDR2 FYNGKV (reference sequence). V shed 5 bases and J shed 0 bases, with 11 bases lying between them. The CDR3 has 15 amino acids. CDR3 bases read: TGTGCCAGCAGCCCCCGACCCAGTAACTATGCTGAGCAGTTC. Protein product: CASSPRPSNYAEQF. In full, the CDR3 reads CASSPRPSNYAEQFF.

About this clone: These gene names are mouse names. The read stops 1 residue short of the end of the CDR3; the missing end is completed from the germline J gene. V gene TRBV16 combines with J gene TRBJ1-6; 9 bases agree with TRBD1. TRBJ1-6 is flagged as an ORF with uncertain function. Germline CDR1 is SGHSA and CDR2 is FRNQAP. After removal of 5 bases from V and 8 bases from J, the junction contained 4 bases not matched to a gene. The CDR3 has 14 residues. The CDR3 reads CASSTGQGDSPLYF. The DNA read from the CDR3 is TGTGCAAGCAGCACGGGACAGGGTGATTCGCCCCTCTAC.

Regarding this clone: All gene names here are mouse names. The read falls 1 residue short of the CDR3 end, and the missing part is taken from the germline J gene. V usage is TRBV13-3 and J usage is TRBJ2-4; D not certain. Trimming removed 5 bases from V and 2 bases from J, with 9 bases in between. There are 13 residues in the CDR3. Per the germline V gene, CDR1 is NNHDY and CDR2 is SYVADS. The CDR3 DNA, read in part, is TGTGCCAGCAGGGAGGCACCTCAAAACACCTTGTAC. Its translation is CASREAPQNTLY. From start to end, the CDR3 is CASREAPQNTLYF.

About this clone itself: Gene names and germline match the mouse. The read is 1 residue too short to cover the CDR3 end, so that end is filled in from the germline J gene. The J gene is TRBJ1-6, the V gene TRBV13-3, with a tentative D call TRBD1 (6 bases). TRBJ1-6 is an ORF; its function is uncertain. The V and J ends lost 3 bases and 0 bases respectively, with 7 bases between them. Germline V gene data show CDR1 as NNHDY and CDR2 as SYVADS. The CDR3 contains 15 residues. CDR3 loop: CASSGTASYNSPLYF. The covered CDR3 bases are TGTGCCAGCAGTGGGACAGCTTCCTATAATTCGCCCCTCTAC.

For this clone: The genes are named according to mouse. The CDR3 is cut off 1 residue early in the read; its end comes from the germline J gene. The chain couples TRBV13-3 to TRBJ2-1, with D perhaps given as TRBD1 or TRBD2 (5 bases each). The germline V gene encodes CDR1 NNHDY and CDR2 SYVADS. This CDR3 has 14 residues. V was shortened by 3 bases and J by 1 base, with 8 bases between the two germline ends. CDR3: CASSGRGNYAEQFF. Partial CDR3 DNA: TGTGCCAGCAGTGGTCGGGGGAACTATGCTGAGCAGTTC.

This clone was counted only a few times. These gene names are mouse names. The read terminates 1 residue ahead of where the CDR3 ends, so the germline J gene completes it. The genes are TRBV19 and TRBJ2-7; TRBD1 matches 8 bases. Trimming removed 5 bases from V and 6 bases from J; junction bases left unmatched: 1. The CDR3 runs 11 residues. Germline V gene data show CDR1 as FNHDT and CDR2 as SITEND (reference sequence). The CDR3 reads CASRDRVEQYF. CDR3 DNA, as far as it was read: TGTGCCAGCAGGGACAGGGTTGAACAGTAC.

This clone was seen only a few times. Gene names are the mouse ones. The CDR3 is cut off 1 residue early in the read; its end comes from the germline J gene. The chain carries TRBV13-3 and TRBJ1-4, with D possibly matching TRBD1 (6 bases). The CDR3 is 15 residues long. Germline CDR1 and CDR2: NNHDY and SYVADS. Trimming cost V 0 bases and J 5 bases, with 11 bases left between them. The CDR3 sequence is CASSDAYRENERLFF. The covered CDR3 bases are TGTGCCAGCAGTGATGCTTACAGGGAGAACGAAAGATTATTT.

In the case of this clone: All gene names here are mouse names. The sequence runs out 1 residue before the end of the CDR3; the remainder is reconstructed from the germline J gene. This chain joins TRBV13-3 and TRBJ2-5; 10 bases line up with TRBD1. The V gene's germline CDR1 is NNHDY and CDR2 SYVADS. J lost 3 bases, V lost 6 bases, and 1 base had no gene match. This CDR3 comprises 13 residues. The CDR3 DNA, read in part, is TGTGCCAGCAAGGACAGGGGGCAAGACACCCAGTAC. Its protein product is CASKDRGQDTQY. The full-length CDR3 reads as CASKDRGQDTQYF.

This clone was seen just once. Here the gene names and germline are mouse. The read ends 1 residue early relative to the CDR3; the germline J gene fills the gap. The chain employs TRBV12-1 and TRBJ2-1; D might be TRBD2 (5 bases). Germline assignment: CDR1 SGHSN and CDR2 HYEKVE. CDR3 length: 14 residues. V was trimmed by 0 bases and J by 3 bases, leaving 8 bases between them. This CDR3 is CASSLVGVYAEQFF. CDR3 bases read: TGTGCCAGCTCTCTCGTTGGGGTCTATGCTGAGCAGTTC.

This clone was detected only a few times. Gene and germline names: mouse. The read ends 1 residue shy of where the CDR3 ends; the end is completed using the germline J gene. The chain is built from TRBV1 and TRBJ1-4; D not certain. The CDR3 runs 12 residues. The ends were cut back, 4 bases at V and 4 bases at J, with 4 bases in the middle. Germline CDR1 reads NSQYPW; CDR2 reads LRSPGD (reference sequence). CDR3 sequence reads: CTCSGSNERLFF. The covered CDR3 bases are TGCACCTGCAGTGGCAGCAACGAAAGATTATTT.

With regard to this clone: The gene names given are mouse names. The read gets to within 1 residue of the CDR3 end, and the germline J gene fills in the rest. This chain connects TRBV14 to TRBJ2-4; D gene uncertain. CDR3 length: 14 residues. V shed 1 base and J shed 0 bases, with 6 bases lying between them. The germline V gene encodes CDR1 SGHDT and CDR2 FRDEAV. The CDR3 spells CASSFRASQNTLYF. The CDR3 DNA, read in part, is TGTGCCAGCAGTTTCCGGGCTAGTCAAAACACCTTGTAC.

In regard to this clone: Gene names are the mouse ones. The read ends 1 residue before the CDR3 terminus; that terminus is restored from the germline J gene. The chain has TRBV24 and TRBJ2-4; 10 nucleotides match TRBD2. The CDR3 covers 13 residues. Germline CDR1 reads KGHTA; CDR2 reads FRNEEI. The CDR3 here is CRLGGPSQNTLYF. The DNA read from the CDR3 is TGTCGACTGGGGGGCCCTAGTCAAAACACCTTGTAC.

Turning to this clone: Here the gene names and germline are mouse. The read ends 1 residue shy of where the CDR3 ends; the end is completed using the germline J gene. The chain employs TRBV29 and TRBJ1-2, with TRBD1 identical over 10 bases. The V gene's germline CDR1 is MSHET and CDR2 SYDVDS. J was trimmed by 4 bases and V by 5 bases; bases with no gene match: 4. The CDR3 has 14 amino acids. CDR3 protein: CASSRDRGGSDYTF. The sequenced part of the CDR3 DNA is TGTGCTAGCAGTCGGGACAGGGGAGGCTCCGACTACACC.

Details on this clone: Any gene name here is a mouse gene name. Read data end 1 residue before the CDR3 end; the end is taken from the germline J gene. The V and J genes are TRBV26 and TRBJ2-2; D gene ambiguous. Trimming pared 4 bases from V and 1 base from J, leaving 7 bases between. The germline V gene encodes CDR1 KGHPV and CDR2 FQNQEV (reference sequence). The CDR3 is 14 residues long. The CDR3 reads CASSPRQNTGQLYF. CDR3 bases read: TGTGCCAGCAGTCCCCGACAAAACACCGGGCAGCTCTAC. Combining the CDR3 with reference TRBV26 and TRBJ2-2 gives the whole variable domain NSKVIQTPRYLVKGQGQKAKMRCIPEKGHPVVFWYQQNKNNEFKFLINFQNQEVLQQIDMTEKRFSAECPSNSPCSLEIQSSEAGDSALYLCASSPRQNTGQLYFGEGSKLTVL.

As regards this clone: Gene and germline names: mouse. The CDR3 end is not reached by the read, which stops 1 residue before it; the germline J gene fills it in. This chain uses TRBV15 with TRBJ2-4, with D maybe TRBD2 (6 bases). CDR3 length: 13 residues. Trimming removed 6 bases at V and 0 bases at J, with 7 bases between. Germline CDR1 reads SGHND; CDR2 reads FRSKSL. The CDR3 reads CASRTGSQNTLYF. CDR3 bases read: TGTGCCAGCAGGACTGGTAGTCAAAACACCTTGTAC.

As for this clone: Gene names refer to mouse genes. Incomplete CDR3 DNA: TGTGCCAGCAGCCGGGGACAGGGCAACGAAAGATTATTT. Encoded protein: CASSRGQGNERLF. The entire CDR3 reads CASSRGQGNERLFF. The genes are TRBV5 and TRBJ1-4; 9 nucleotides agree with TRBD1. The read falls 1 residue short of the CDR3 end, and the missing part is taken from the germline J gene. CDR3 length equals 14 residues. Germline assignment: CDR1 LGHNA and CDR2 YNLKQL (reference sequence). V gave up 4 bases and J gave up 4 bases; unmatched junction bases: 1.

Concerning this clone itself: Mouse names are used for the genes. The DNA ends 1 residue before the CDR3 does, and the rest of the CDR3 is filled in from the germline J gene. Other DNA sequences in this specimen translate into the identical CDR3. The rearrangement uses TRBV29 and TRBJ1-4, with D possibly being TRBD1 (5 bases). There are 14 residues in the CDR3. The germline CDR1 and CDR2 sequences are MSHET and SYDVDS. V lost 5 bases to trimming and J lost 1 base, with 8 bases between them. This chain's CDR3 is CASSTGHSNERLFF. The sequenced CDR3 bases are TGTGCTAGCAGTACTGGACATTCCAACGAAAGATTATTT.

To note about this clone: The gene symbols are mouse symbols. The read ends 1 residue shy of where the CDR3 ends; the end is completed using the germline J gene. The rearrangement uses TRBV20 and TRBJ1-4; the D is unclear. The ends were cut back, 1 base at V and 3 bases at J, with 9 bases in the middle. Germline V gives CDR1 GFQATS, CDR2 STVNSAI. The CDR3 contains 14 residues. The sequenced CDR3 bases are TGTGGTGCTAGGGTCAGCGGGGCCAACGAAAGATTATTT. It translates to CGARVSGANERLF. The CDR3 in full is CGARVSGANERLFF.

As regards this clone: The genes and germline here are from mouse. The read terminates 1 residue before the CDR3 end, so the remaining end is supplied by the germline J gene. The chain couples TRBV19 to TRBJ1-5; the D is unclear. The ends were cut back, 5 bases at V and 3 bases at J, with 12 bases in the middle. From germline, CDR1 is FNHDT and CDR2 SITEND (reference sequence). The CDR3 has 14 amino acids. CDR3 protein: CASSKGKGNQAPLF. Partial CDR3 DNA: TGTGCCAGCAGCAAGGGAAAGGGCAACCAGGCTCCGCTT.

There are a few counts of this clone. Gene names and germline match the mouse. The read ends 1 residue early relative to the CDR3; the germline J gene fills the gap. The J gene is TRBJ1-4, the V gene TRBV2; D uncertain. This CDR3 spans 16 amino acids. Looked up from germline, CDR1 is LGHNA and CDR2 is YSYQKL. V lost 0 bases and J lost 2, with 10 bases in between. The CDR3 sequence: CASSQEPGRSNERLFF. CDR3 bases read: TGTGCCAGCAGCCAAGAACCGGGTCGGTCCAACGAAAGATTATTT.

A remark on this clone: Mouse gene names apply. Coverage ceases 1 residue before the CDR3 finishes, and the germline J gene fills in the end. The V call is TRBV12-1, the J call TRBJ2-5, with TRBD2 matching 13 bases. The V and J ends lost 2 bases and 9 bases, in that order; junction bases with no gene match: 4. Germline V gene data show CDR1 as SGHSN and CDR2 as HYEKVE. CDR3 length: 14 amino acids. This chain's CDR3 is CASSPGLGGRTQYF. The CDR3 bases that were read are TGTGCCAGCTCTCCGGGACTGGGGGGGAGGACCCAGTAC.

Notes on this clone: Gene and germline names: mouse. With the read ending 1 residue before the CDR3 end, the germline J gene is used to fill in that end. The V gene is TRBV29, the J gene TRBJ2-5, with TRBD2 matching over 9 bases. With 6 bases clipped from V and 6 bases from J, the junction kept 4 bases outside the gene matches. This CDR3 comprises 13 residues. CDR1 and CDR2 (germline): MSHET, SYDVDS. CDR3 DNA (partial): TGTGCTAGCAGCCCTGGGGGGGTGGACACCCAGTAC. Protein sequence: CASSPGGVDTQY. The whole CDR3 protein is CASSPGGVDTQYF.

A note on this clone: Gene names denote mouse genes. The DNA ends 1 residue before the CDR3 does, and the rest of the CDR3 is filled in from the germline J gene. The V call is TRBV13-1, the J call TRBJ2-5; 8 bases are a match to TRBD2. Trimming removed 3 bases from V and 2 bases from J; junction bases left unmatched: 2. CDR1 is NSHNY, CDR2 SYGAGN, per germline. This CDR3 contains 14 residues. The CDR3: CASSGLGSQDTQYF. The covered CDR3 bases are TGTGCCAGCAGTGGACTGGGGTCCCAAGACACCCAGTAC.

Notes on this clone: Mouse gene names apply. The read ends 1 residue shy of where the CDR3 ends; the end is completed using the germline J gene. This chain uses TRBV3 with TRBJ2-5; the D is unclear. The CDR3 length is 12 residues. The germline V and J ends were trimmed by 2 bases and 1 base, with 1 base remaining between them. Germline values: CDR1 SNHLY, CDR2 FYNGKV (reference sequence). The part of the CDR3 DNA that was read is TGTGCCAGCAGCTTATACCAAGACACCCAGTAC. This codes for CASSLYQDTQY. The whole CDR3 sequence is CASSLYQDTQYF.

In regard to this clone: The gene symbols are mouse symbols. The read ends 1 residue shy of where the CDR3 ends; the end is completed using the germline J gene. This chain links TRBV29 with TRBJ2-3; D remains unclear. The germline V gene has CDR1 MSHET and CDR2 SYDVDS. With 7 bases removed from V and 0 bases from J, the gap between germline ends came to 5 bases. The CDR3 is 12 residues long. The sequenced part of the CDR3 DNA is TGTGCTAGCATCGACAGTGCAGAAACGCTGTAT. Amino acid sequence: CASIDSAETLY. The complete CDR3 protein is CASIDSAETLYF.